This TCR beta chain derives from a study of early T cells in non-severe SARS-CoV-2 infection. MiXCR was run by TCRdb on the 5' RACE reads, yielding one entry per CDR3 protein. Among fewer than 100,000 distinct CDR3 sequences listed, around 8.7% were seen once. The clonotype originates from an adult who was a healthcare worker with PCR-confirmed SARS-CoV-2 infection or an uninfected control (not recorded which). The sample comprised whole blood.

The CDR3 spells CASRRGAGELFF. CDR3 DNA: TGTGCCAGCAGGCGAGGGGCCGGGGAGCTGTTTTTT. The chain employs TRBV28 and TRBJ2-2; D could derive from TRBD1 or TRBD2 (5 bases each). The length of the CDR3 is 12 residues. Trimming stripped 6 bases from V and 6 bases from J, with 8 bases between. Germline CDR1 is MDHEN and CDR2 is SYDVKM.